The TCR beta chain under discussion was sequenced for a study of long-term antiretroviral therapy in people with HIV. Study conclusions and caveats: The ART regimens used between 2004 and 2017 may be less effective than current ones.

Remarks on this clone: Its antigen is as yet unknown.

There are 13 residues in the CDR3. V was cut by 3 bases and J by 4 bases, with 7 bases left in between. The germline V gene has CDR1 KGHSH and CDR2 LQKENI. An immunoSEQ assay, version v3.0, was performed at survey level. The data were produced by immunoSEQ multiplex PCR, yet TCRdb's version contains in-frame clones alone and is incomplete. This sample has 32,000 or so clones, with over 65% found just once. The specimen comprised unsorted PBMCs, sampled 2 years after starting antiretroviral therapy. The chain uses TRBV18 and TRBJ1-3; D not resolved. This clonotype was sampled from a woman aged 45-65 years with HIV. CDR3: CASSPIGGNTIYF. For the CDR3, the DNA is TGTGCCAGCTCACCTATAGGAGGAAACACCATATATTTT.